This TCR beta chain came from a study of T cell responses to AZD1222 COVID-19 vaccine. Study results and limitations: Spike-specific TCR breadth and depth were elevated following two AZD1222 doses.

For this clone: As yet, its antigen is unknown.

Repertoires were generated with immunoSEQ multiplex PCR, while TCRdb's copy carries only in-frame clones and drops some. The sample consists of more than 140,000 clones, 80% to 95% of them appearing once. With 6 bases removed from V and 3 bases from J, the gap between germline ends came to 6 bases. CDR1 SNHLY and CDR2 FYNNEI come from the germline V gene. The CDR3 covers 11 residues. J is TRBJ2-7 and V is TRBV2; D ambiguous. Sequences were derived from peripheral blood, sampled on day 0 of MenACWY control vaccination. The TCR comes from an adult in good health. CDR3 DNA: TGTGCCAGCAGCCCGAACTACGAGCAGTACTTC. It encodes CASSPNYEQYF.